The 25 T cell receptor beta chains below come from one sample, sequenced in a study of cytomegalovirus exposure and HLA in healthy donors. It was with 60 Vbeta and 13 Jbeta primers that the PCR ran. Clones were sequenced by immunoSEQ multiplex PCR, and TCRdb holds only the in-frame ones, with some missing. The table includes under 110,000 clones, over 70% detected once. Material for sequencing was PBMCs. The receptor source for this set is a boy aged 5-17 years in good health and CMV-seronegative.

This sequence joins TRBV6-5 and TRBJ2-7, with 10 bases fitting TRBD1. J gave up 6 bases and V 4 bases, and 6 bases lay outside the gene matches. Germline loops: CDR1 MNHEY, CDR2 SVGAGI. This CDR3 has 14 amino acids. CDR3 nucleotide sequence: TGTGCCAGCAGTTGGGGACAGGGGCTCCGCGAGCAGTACTTC. It yields the protein CASSWGQGLREQYF.

Many counts were recorded for this clone. CDR3 in amino acids: CATVRDSNQPQHF. The DNA for the CDR3 is TGTGCCACAGTGAGGGATAGCAATCAGCCCCAGCATTTT. V gene TRBV6-6 combines with J gene TRBJ1-5; D is unresolved. Per the germline V gene, CDR1 is MNHNY and CDR2 is SVGAGI (reference sequence). The CDR3 extends over 13 amino acids. Deletions cut 10 bases from V and 0 bases from J, with 10 bases between.

The J gene is TRBJ2-1, the V gene TRBV11-2; TRBD2 matches 7 bases. CDR1 is SGHAT and CDR2 is FQNNGV in the germline V gene. With V trimmed by 1 base and J by 0 bases, 12 bases remained unmatched. This CDR3 is built from 19 residues. CDR3 sequence (DNA): TGTGCCAGCAGCTTAGGGGAAAGAGGAGCGGGGCCCTCCTACAATGAGCAGTTCTTC. This codes for CASSLGERGAGPSYNEQFF. The whole variable domain, remainder taken from reference TRBV11-2 and TRBJ2-1, is EAGVAQSPRYKIIEKRQSVAFWCNPISGHATLYWYQQILGQGPKLLIQFQNNGVVDDSQLPKDRFSAERLKGVDSTLKIQPAKLEDSAVYLCASSLGERGAGPSYNEQFFGPGTRLTVL.

The chain combines TRBV4-2 with TRBJ2-7, with D possibly TRBD1 on 5 matching bases. V was shortened by 0 bases and J by 5 bases, with 14 bases between the two germline ends. The CDR3 loop spans 15 amino acids. CDR1 LGHNA and CDR2 YNFKEQ come from the germline V gene. The CDR3 bases are TGTGCCAGCAGCCAAGATGGCCAGGGCGCCGACGAGCAGTACTTC. Translating it yields CASSQDGQGADEQYF.

J is TRBJ1-3 and V is TRBV19; D remains unclear. CDR3 length equals 14 residues. Trimming removed 2 bases from V and 2 bases from J, with 7 bases in between. Germline V gene data show CDR1 as LNHDA and CDR2 as SQIVND (reference sequence). CDR3 loop: CASSIFPAGNTIYF. For the CDR3, the DNA is TGTGCCAGTAGTATATTCCCGGCTGGAAACACCATATATTTT.

CDR3: CASSLDRENQPQHF. The CDR3 DNA follows: TGTGCCAGCAGCTTGGACAGGGAAAACCAGCCCCAGCATTTT. The chain couples TRBV5-4 to TRBJ1-5; D possibly corresponds to TRBD1 (6 bases). Trimming shortened V by 0 bases and J by 7 bases, and 11 bases separated the two germline ends. The CDR3 has 14 residues. Germline CDR1 SGHNT, CDR2 YYREEE (reference sequence).

This sequence joins TRBV9 and TRBJ1-5; possible D gene TRBD1, 6 bases. The germline V and J ends were trimmed by 2 bases and 5 bases, with 11 bases remaining between them. CDR3 length: 14 amino acids. Germline loops: CDR1 SGDLS, CDR2 YYNGEE. CDR3 residues: CASSVGQFDQPQHF. CDR3 sequence (DNA): TGTGCCAGCAGCGTCGGACAGTTCGATCAGCCCCAGCATTTT.

This chain uses TRBV20-1 with TRBJ2-4, with 7 bases matching TRBD2. CDR1 is DFQATT and CDR2 is SNEGSKA in the germline V gene (reference sequence). This CDR3 is 11 amino acids long. Unmatched junction bases numbered 4, after V lost 6 bases and J lost 8 bases. The CDR3 loop reads CSANREDIQYF. The CDR3 region has the DNA TGCAGTGCAAACCGGGAGGACATTCAGTACTTC.

This chain links TRBV7-3 with TRBJ2-1; 7 bases fit TRBD2. Germline CDR1 and CDR2: SGHTA and FQGTGA. The junction had 13 bases not matched to a gene; V was cut back by 5 bases and J by 6 bases. The CDR3 sequence is 16 residues long. The CDR3 DNA follows: TGTGCCAGCAGCCCAAGGTGGGGGAGGGAGGCCAATGAGCAGTTCTTC. It translates to CASSPRWGREANEQFF.

The chain couples TRBV5-6 to TRBJ2-1; D not resolved. The germline V gene encodes CDR1 SGHDT and CDR2 YYEEEE. This CDR3 has 14 residues. The V end was cut by 1 base, the J end by 7 bases, with 12 bases between. CDR3 DNA sequence: TGTGCCAGCAGCTTGCCCCTATCAGGTAATGAGCAGTTCTTC. It encodes CASSLPLSGNEQFF. Variable domain in full (rest from reference TRBV5-6 and TRBJ2-1): DAGVTQSPTHLIKTRGQQVTLRCSPKSGHDTVSWYQQALGQGPQFIFQYYEEEERQRGNFPDRFSGHQFPNYSSELNVNALLLGDSALYLCASSLPLSGNEQFFGPGTRLTVL.

The chain employs TRBV18 and TRBJ2-3; 8 bases are a match to TRBD2. Losses at the gene ends were 2 bases for V and 3 bases for J; bases not matched to a gene: 16. CDR3 size: 19 residues. Per germline, CDR1 KGHSH and CDR2 LQKENI. CDR3 nucleotide sequence: TGTGCCAGCTCACCAAGCAACCCCCTAACAAGCGGGGGTACAGATACGCAGTATTTT. Translating gives CASSPSNPLTSGGTDTQYF.

V is TRBV19 and J is TRBJ1-5, with TRBD1 matching 7 bases. Germline V gene sequence: CDR1 LNHDA, CDR2 SQIVND (reference sequence). The CDR3 contains 14 residues. The V segment lost 3 bases and the J segment 5 bases; nucleotides outside the gene matches: 4. The CDR3 loop reads CASSIQGDDQPQHF. The CDR3 region has the DNA TGTGCCAGTAGTATCCAGGGGGACGATCAGCCCCAGCATTTT.

V is TRBV6-6 and J is TRBJ2-1; 8 nucleotides align to TRBD1. Germline CDR1 and CDR2: MNHNY and SVGAGI (reference sequence). The V segment lost 4 bases and the J segment 5 bases; nucleotides outside the gene matches: 4. The CDR3 length is 14 residues. The DNA of the CDR3 is TGTGCCAGCAGTTGGACAGGGACCAACAATGAGCAGTTCTTC. It translates to CASSWTGTNNEQFF.

The sample holds many counts of this clone. The rearrangement links TRBV6-4 to TRBJ2-2; TRBD1 agrees at 8 bases. Unmatched junction bases numbered 5, after V lost 6 bases and J lost 2 bases. Looked up from germline, CDR1 is MRHNA and CDR2 is SNTAGT. The CDR3 extends over 15 amino acids. The chain's CDR3 is CASSAGQGNTGELFF. In nucleotides, the CDR3 is TGTGCCAGCAGCGCCGGACAGGGCAACACCGGGGAGCTGTTTTTT.

The genes are TRBV9 and TRBJ1-4, with D possibly TRBD1 on 5 matching bases. CDR1 is SGDLS and CDR2 is YYNGEE in the germline V gene. The length of the CDR3 is 15 residues. Between the trimmed V and J ends, which lost 0 bases and 0 bases, there was a span of 6 bases. The CDR3 region has the DNA TGTGCCAGCAGCGTAGAAGGGGCAACTAATGAAAAACTGTTTTTT. Protein product: CASSVEGATNEKLFF.

The V call is TRBV19, the J call TRBJ2-1; 12 bases align to TRBD2. The CDR3 contains 14 residues. Germline V CDR1 and CDR2: LNHDA, SQIVND (reference sequence). Unmatched junction bases numbered 3, after V lost 6 bases and J lost 6 bases. CDR3 sequence: CASSGLAGTNEQFF. Here the CDR3 DNA reads TGTGCCAGTAGCGGACTAGCGGGGACCAATGAGCAGTTCTTC. Variable domain in full (rest from reference TRBV19 and TRBJ2-1): DGGITQSPKYLFRKEGQNVTLSCEQNLNHDAMYWYRQDPGQGLRLIYYSQIVNDFQKGDIAEGYSVSREKKESFPLTVTSAQKNPTAFYLCASSGLAGTNEQFFGPGTRLTVL.

The chain uses TRBV27 and TRBJ2-3, with a tentative D call TRBD1 (5 bases). This CDR3 spans 12 amino acids. CDR1 MNHEY and CDR2 SMNVEV come from the germline V gene (reference sequence). Trimming removed 8 bases from V and 1 base from J, with 7 bases in between. Written as DNA, the CDR3 is TGTGCCAGCCAGGGTCGCACAGATACGCAGTATTTT. Its translation is CASQGRTDTQYF.

V gene TRBV6-5 combines with J gene TRBJ2-7, with a tentative D call TRBD2 (5 bases). This CDR3 region has 13 residues. The V end was cut by 7 bases, the J end by 5 bases, with 15 bases between. Germline V CDR1 and CDR2: MNHEY, SVGAGI. CDR3 in DNA: TGTGCCAGCACCCGGGGTAGAGCGGACGAGCAGTACTTC. Translated, it gives CASTRGRADEQYF.

A few counts support this clone. This chain connects TRBV5-4 to TRBJ2-3, with a weak D call TRBD1 (5 bases). CDR1 is SGHNT, CDR2 YYREEE, per germline (reference sequence). The CDR3 spans 12 residues. Trimming took 3 bases from V and 6 from J, leaving 8 bases between them. This CDR3 reads CASSSWGDTQYF. DNA of the CDR3: TGTGCCAGCAGCTCCTGGGGCGATACGCAGTATTTT.

The chain couples TRBV9 to TRBJ2-7; 7 bases line up with TRBD2. The CDR3 has 17 amino acids. The V segment lost 3 bases and the J segment 4 bases; nucleotides outside the gene matches: 16. Looked up from germline, CDR1 is SGDLS and CDR2 is YYNGEE. CDR3 sequence reads: CASSGGLEGGTGYEQYF. CDR3 DNA: TGTGCCAGCAGCGGTGGTTTGGAGGGAGGGACGGGATACGAGCAGTACTTC.

V gene TRBV5-6 combines with J gene TRBJ2-3; TRBD2 matches 13 bases. Germline V lookup: CDR1 SGHDT, CDR2 YYEEEE. This CDR3 contains 15 residues. The V gene end was trimmed by 3 bases and the J gene end by 4 bases; junction bases not matched to a gene: 2. CDR3 DNA sequence: TGTGCCAGCAGCTGGGGGACTAGCGGGGCAGATACGCAGTATTTT. This encodes CASSWGTSGADTQYF. The variable domain in full, completed from reference TRBV5-6 and TRBJ2-3, reads DAGVTQSPTHLIKTRGQQVTLRCSPKSGHDTVSWYQQALGQGPQFIFQYYEEEERQRGNFPDRFSGHQFPNYSSELNVNALLLGDSALYLCASSWGTSGADTQYFGPGTRLTVL.

In this sample, this clone turned up once. This chain links TRBV30 with TRBJ2-3, with 9 bases matching TRBD2. The CDR3 covers 12 residues. Germline CDR1 reads GTSNPN; CDR2 reads SVGIG (reference sequence). V trimming: 8 bases; J trimming: 5 bases; junction bases outside the gene matches: 5. This CDR3 reads CALAGTGDTQYF. CDR3 in DNA: TGTGCCCTAGCGGGGACGGGAGATACGCAGTATTTT.

In its sample, this clone was seen a few times. The V call is TRBV7-9, the J call TRBJ1-1, with D perhaps matching TRBD1 (5 bases). V lost 5 bases and J 3 bases, leaving 10 bases between the germline ends. The CDR3 spans 13 residues. CDR1 and CDR2 from the germline V gene are SEHNR and FQNEAQ (reference sequence). In nucleotides, the CDR3 is TGTGCCAGCAGCCCTCAGGGTGACACTGAAGCTTTCTTT. Encoded protein: CASSPQGDTEAFF.

V usage is TRBV5-1 and J usage is TRBJ2-4; D might be TRBD2 (7 bases). CDR1 and CDR2 from the germline V gene are SGHRS and YFSETQ. The CDR3 length is 16 residues. V was cut by 2 bases and J by 8 bases, with 20 bases left in between. The CDR3 spells CASSLPLAGADYIQYF. The CDR3 coding sequence is TGCGCCAGCAGCTTACCCTTGGCGGGGGCGGATTACATTCAGTACTTC. The full variable domain, with the rest looked up from reference TRBV5-1 and TRBJ2-4, is KAGVTQTPRYLIKTRGQQVTLSCSPISGHRSVSWYQQTPGQGLQFLFEYFSETQRNKGNFPGRFSGRQFSNSRSEMNVSTLELGDSALYLCASSLPLAGADYIQYFGAGTRLSVL.

The sample holds a few counts of this clone. The chain joins TRBV7-9 to TRBJ2-7; 13 bases are shared with TRBD2. With V trimmed by 5 bases and J by 6 bases, 10 bases remained unmatched. The CDR3 has 16 amino acids. Looked up from germline, CDR1 is SEHNR and CDR2 is FQNEAQ (reference sequence). The CDR3 DNA reads TGTGCCAGCAGCCCAGGACTAGCGGGAGTCATTCGCGAGCAGTACTTC. This gives the protein CASSPGLAGVIREQYF.